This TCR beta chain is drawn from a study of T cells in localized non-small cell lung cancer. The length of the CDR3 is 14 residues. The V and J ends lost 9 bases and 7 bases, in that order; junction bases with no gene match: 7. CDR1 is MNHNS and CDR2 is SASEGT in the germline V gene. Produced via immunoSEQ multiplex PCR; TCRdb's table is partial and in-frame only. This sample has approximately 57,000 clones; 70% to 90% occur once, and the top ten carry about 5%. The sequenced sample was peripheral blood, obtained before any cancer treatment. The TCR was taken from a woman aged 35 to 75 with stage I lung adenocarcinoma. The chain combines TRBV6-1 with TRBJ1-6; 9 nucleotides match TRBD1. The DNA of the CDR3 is TGTGCCAGTCCCGGGACAGGGAGGAATTCACCCCTCCACTTT. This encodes CASPGTGRNSPLHF.